These 5 T cell receptor beta chains were sequenced from one sample in a study of human T cells and chemical hapten exposure. Specified time point: patch test 2, 6 weeks after DPC sensitization. As for treatment: therapeutic diphenylcyclopropenone sensitization with weekly scalp DPC. TCRdb itself ran the RACE reads through MiXCR, one entry per CDR3 protein. The table records 85,000 to 100,000 distinct CDR3 sequences, about 11% of them present only once. The specimen was whole blood, collected in connection with sensitization to the hapten diphenylcyclopropenone (DPC). The receptors shown here come from a man aged 35-49 years with alopecia areata. Some clones in this sample may be carry-over from other donors' samples.

Concerning this clonotype itself: Given a much more abundant clone one base away, this may be a read error. The V gene is TRBV6-6, the J gene TRBJ1-5, with D possibly being TRBD1 (5 bases). CDR3 length: 16 amino acids. The V gene's germline CDR1 is MNHNY and CDR2 SVGAGI (reference sequence). The CDR3 nucleotides are TGTGTCAGCAGTTACTCGAGGGACGTAAGCAATCAGCCCCAGCATTTT. Its protein product is CVSSYSRDVSNQPQHF.

This clonotype was seen many times. The chain employs TRBV11-2 and TRBJ1-4; D ambiguous. The germline V and J ends were trimmed by 4 bases and 14 bases, with 17 bases remaining between them. Germline CDR1 SGHAT, CDR2 FQNNGV. CDR3 length: 13 residues. CDR3 sequence: CASSSQGGTTLFF. CDR3 in DNA: TGTGCCAGCAGCTCGCAAGGTGGCACCACGCTGTTTTTT.

The table lists this clonotype with a few counts. This rearrangement joins TRBV18 to TRBJ2-1, with TRBD2 matching 12 bases. In germline, CDR1 is KGHSH, CDR2 LQKENI. Trimming cost V 2 bases and J 9 bases; bases outside gene matches: 5. The CDR3 has 15 amino acids. In DNA form, the CDR3 reads TGTGCCAGCTCACCAGATTTACTAGCGGGAGGTGAGCAGTTCTTC. Protein: CASSPDLLAGGEQFF.

The chain uses TRBV5-4 and TRBJ1-3; D not certain. Germline V gene sequence: CDR1 SGHNT, CDR2 YYREEE (reference sequence). V lost 4 bases, J lost 4 bases, and 15 bases lay in between. CDR3 length: 15 amino acids. The DNA for the CDR3 is TGTGCCAGCAGCCTCCAAGGAACGGGGGGAAACACCATATATTTT. This codes for CASSLQGTGGNTIYF.

The chain recombines TRBV2 with TRBJ1-1, with TRBD1 matching 8 bases. Germline lookup yields CDR1 SNHLY and CDR2 FYNNEI. The CDR3 is 13 residues long. Trimming cost V 7 bases and J 5 bases; bases outside gene matches: 6. For the CDR3, the DNA is TGTGCCAGCACCGGACAGGGAGTAACTGAAGCTTTCTTT. Translation: CASTGQGVTEAFF.